One TCR beta chain is described in this entry. This clonotype was seen many times. The antigen it recognizes is unknown. No much larger clone exists at a distance of one base, and base qualities are not known. The source of the sample is a study of human T cells and chemical hapten exposure (dated by TCRdb to about 2021). Regarding the study in general: For sensitization, 2% DPC in acetone was applied to a roughly 2 cm by roughly 2 cm area of upper inner arm skin. Blood samples were taken from patients before sensitization (week 0) and at 2, 6 and about 24 weeks after DPC sensitization. The study tracked peripheral blood TCR repertoire changes in vivo during primary and secondary sensitization to the hapten diphenylcyclopropenone (DPC) in alopecia patients. Patch testing on the upper back used Finn chambers containing 0.01% DPC, with scoring done after 6 days according to International Contact Dermatitis Research Group standards. Throughout the study period of roughly 24 weeks, patients also received therapeutic DPC doses to the scalp every week. Twenty-nine alopecia patients gave blood for TCR sequencing at one to four time points (pre-sensitization, 2, 6 and 24 weeks). Libraries were combined into a pool for sequencing, and differences in TCR yield between samples came mainly from small differences in library volumes within the pool. Most of the patients in the cohort were female, and the cohort covered alopecia areata with under or over 50% scalp involvement, alopecia totalis and alopecia universalis. Study-level results and caveats: Compared with pre-sensitization or healthy control sets, expanded TCRs formed significantly more large CDR3 similarity clusters, which is consistent with antigen-driven responses. No change with DPC sensitization was found in the number of TCRs above 1 in 1000 frequency, and no evidence of global repertoire structure alterations was found. After repeated subsampling, the strength of the expansion versus patch-test correlation and the threshold at which it became significant changed. Alopecia, a presumed autoimmune disease, was present in all patients, so the immune response of the patients might differ from that of healthy individuals. A positive correlation was found between the number of PT1 expanded TCRs and patch test score, with significance reached at thresholds 8, 16 and 32 but not 4.

The germline V gene sets CDR1 to KGHDR and CDR2 to SFDVKD. The cysteine opens and the phenylalanine closes a CDR3 of 13 amino acids. Here the CDR3 DNA is all that survives: 39 bases in frame from base 1. V loses 2 bases of germline sequence and J loses 9 bases, and the interval between the two ends is 10 bases. According to the study, the label for this sample's time point signals: patch test 1, 2 weeks after DPC sensitization. What this sample's treatment or condition label stands for: therapeutic diphenylcyclopropenone sensitization with weekly scalp DPC. At each patch-test visit, blood was drawn before the patch test was applied. Patients were eligible if aged 18 to 70, diagnosed with alopecia and judged suitable for DPC therapy, and pregnant patients were excluded. Unfractionated whole blood was collected in Tempus Blood RNA tubes, and total RNA was extracted from that blood. Library method: RACE. Sequenced on a NextSeq 500. Library preparation attached unique molecular identifiers to individual cDNA molecules for quantitative, reproducible TCR counting. For every blood RNA sample, sequencing covered both the TCR alpha and TCR beta chains. In the paper's pipeline: The median number of TCRs per sample was 85,000 to 100,000, ranging from about 20,000 to 690,600. V, J and CDR3 annotation of the TCR reads was performed with the Decombinator software suite. For PS versus PT1 abundance plots, all samples were subsampled to the same number of TCRs (28,000). TCRs were defined as expanded if absent before sensitization and observed at least eight times at the 2-week time point. TCRdb itself trimmed the public reads at Q25 with fastp, ran MiXCR and retained productive beta chains. Each entry merges the rows of one CDR3 protein and shows their most common DNA and genes. TCRdb's processing, not the study's, gives the V and J calls here. This sample gives around 380,000 distinct CDR3 sequences in total; around 5% of them show up just once. 2% to 2.5% of the sample is in the top ten clones.

This material consisted of whole blood, taken in connection with sensitization to the hapten diphenylcyclopropenone (DPC). Rearrangement joined TRBV24-1 to TRBJ1-5; confidence is insufficient to name the D gene. This TCR derives from a woman aged 50 to 60 with alopecia areata. Some clones in this sample may be carry-over from other donors' samples. For the CDR3, the sequence is CATSDSLEGPQHF. The nucleotide sequence reads TGTGCCACCAGTGATTCCTTAGAGGGGCCCCAGCATTTT.